Shown below are 4 T cell receptor beta chains from a single sample sequenced in a study of shared clonotypes between healthy human individuals. Repertoires were generated with immunoSEQ multiplex PCR, while TCRdb's copy carries only in-frame clones and drops some. The sample records millions of clones, around nine tenths being singletons. Sequencing used naive CD4+ T cells sorted from blood. Subset reported: CD45RA+ positively selected. These receptors were taken from a man in his late teens or twenties in good health.

V usage is TRBV28 and J usage is TRBJ1-4, with D tentatively TRBD1 (6 bases). V lost 6 bases, J lost 10 bases, and 21 bases lay in between. The germline V gene encodes CDR1 MDHEN and CDR2 SYDVKM. This CDR3 has 15 amino acids. CDR3 in DNA: TGTGCCAGCAGCCGAGCCGGGGGGGCGTTGGGAAAACTGTTTTTT. Protein product: CASSRAGGALGKLFF.

This clone was observed a few times. V gene TRBV28 combines with J gene TRBJ1-1, with D possibly TRBD1 on 6 matching bases. This CDR3 has 14 amino acids. The ends were cut back, 6 bases at V and 0 bases at J, with 11 bases in the middle. The germline V gene has CDR1 MDHEN and CDR2 SYDVKM. The CDR3 bases are TGTGCCAGCAGAGACAGGAACGTGAACACTGAAGCTTTCTTT. This translates into CASRDRNVNTEAFF.

The chain has TRBV7-9 and TRBJ1-2; 9 bases fit TRBD1. Germline CDR1 and CDR2: SEHNR and FQNEAQ (reference sequence). The CDR3 is 18 amino acids. V shed 0 bases and J 4 bases; nucleotides not matched to a gene: 12. CDR3: CASSLAGTGGGRSYGYTF. CDR3 DNA sequence: TGTGCCAGCAGCTTAGCGGGAACAGGGGGCGGAAGGAGCTATGGCTACACCTTC.

The rearrangement links TRBV6-5 to TRBJ2-7; the D gene could be TRBD1 or TRBD2 (5 bases each). CDR3 size: 14 residues. Per germline, CDR1 MNHEY and CDR2 SVGAGI. Trimming took 5 bases from V and 2 from J, leaving 13 bases between them. CDR3: CASSVGDGPYEQYF. The DNA for the CDR3 is TGTGCCAGCAGTGTCGGGGACGGTCCCTACGAGCAGTACTTC.